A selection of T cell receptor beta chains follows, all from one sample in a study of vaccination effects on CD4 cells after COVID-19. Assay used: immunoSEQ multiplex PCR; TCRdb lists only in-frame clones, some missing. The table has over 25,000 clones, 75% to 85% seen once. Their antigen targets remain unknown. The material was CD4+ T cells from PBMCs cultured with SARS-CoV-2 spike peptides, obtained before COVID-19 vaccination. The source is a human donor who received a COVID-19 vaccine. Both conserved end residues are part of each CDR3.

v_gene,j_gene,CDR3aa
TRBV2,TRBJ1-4,CASKAGGYEKLFF
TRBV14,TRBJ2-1,CASSRGTGPFSYNEQFF
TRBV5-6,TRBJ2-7,CASSLVQGEEQYF
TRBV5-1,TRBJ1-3,CASSNGGTNSGNTIYF
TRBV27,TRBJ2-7,CASSRYGEQYF
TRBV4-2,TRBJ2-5,CASSLSQAGAETQYF
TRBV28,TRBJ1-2,CASSLVDGIDGYTF
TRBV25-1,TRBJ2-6,CASSRGISGANVLTF
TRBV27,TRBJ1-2,CASSAGDRTSYTF
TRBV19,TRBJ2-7,CASSSSHSGILYEQYF
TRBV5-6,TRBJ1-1,CASSFEGTGRRGTEAFF
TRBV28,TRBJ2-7,CASTSIRRQGLYEQYF
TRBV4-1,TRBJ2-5,CASSPDRGETQYF
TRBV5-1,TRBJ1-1,CASSTGMPEAFF
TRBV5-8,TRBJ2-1,CASSLELLKMGREQFF
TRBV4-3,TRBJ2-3,CASSQVGLSRTDTQYF
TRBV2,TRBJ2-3,CASSGGSRDTQYF
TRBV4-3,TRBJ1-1,CASSQDAGRGAFF
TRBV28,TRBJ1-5,CASSLNGQGNQPQHF
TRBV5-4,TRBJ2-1,CASSLRLGANEQFF
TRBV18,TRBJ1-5,CASSPDRLGGNQPQHF
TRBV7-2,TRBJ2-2,CASSPTPGTGELFF
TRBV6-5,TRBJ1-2,CASRKTGVYGYTF
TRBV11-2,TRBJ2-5,CASSHQFASGQGETQYF
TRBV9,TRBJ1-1,CASSVVGQGYTEAFF
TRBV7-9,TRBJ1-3,CASTEGSTSGNTIYF
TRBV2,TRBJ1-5,CASRDTGDFQPQHF
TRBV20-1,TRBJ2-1,CSASTSGRAAYNEQFF
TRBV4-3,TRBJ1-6,CASSQEGGLLGNSPLHF
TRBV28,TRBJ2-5,CASRRAGKGETQYF
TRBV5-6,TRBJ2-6,CASSLSSSGANVLTF
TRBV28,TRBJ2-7,CASTRGRLEQYF
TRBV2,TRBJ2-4,CASSDGVAKNIQYF
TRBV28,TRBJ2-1,CASTSTGVAQFF
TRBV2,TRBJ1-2,CASRWTPSNYGYTF
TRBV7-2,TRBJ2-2,CASSLSSGAATGELFF
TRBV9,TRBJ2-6,CASSSDGQRFDVLTF
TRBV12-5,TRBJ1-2,CASGFQNRLHGYTF
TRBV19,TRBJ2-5,CASSIAGGGKKETQYF
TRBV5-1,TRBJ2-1,CASSRKGVTSGDYNEQFF
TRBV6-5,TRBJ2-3,CASSYIQGADTQYF
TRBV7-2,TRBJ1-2,CASSLFGANYGYTF
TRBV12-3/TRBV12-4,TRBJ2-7,CASSPDSYEQYF
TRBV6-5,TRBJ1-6,CASRPRADNSPLHF
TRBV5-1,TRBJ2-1,CASRLAGGLPPEQFF
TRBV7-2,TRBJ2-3,CASSSSGRAGTDTQYF
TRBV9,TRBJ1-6,CASSVGWDNSPLHF
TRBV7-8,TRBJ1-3,CASSSIPGGSGNTIYF
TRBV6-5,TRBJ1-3,CASSATVSANTIYF
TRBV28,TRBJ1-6,CASSLGTGAWSPLHF
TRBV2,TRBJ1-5,CASRMDRVWDQPQHF
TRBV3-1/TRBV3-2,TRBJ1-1,CASSQVRRSGGTEAFF
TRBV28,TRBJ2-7,CASSLSSGDRGREQYF
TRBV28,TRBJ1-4,CASSLTEKLFF
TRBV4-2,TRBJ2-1,CASSPQRGSSYNEQFF
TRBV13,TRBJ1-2,CASSTDLTYGYTF
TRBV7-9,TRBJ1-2,CASRWDGSKGYTF
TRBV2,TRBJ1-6,CASRWTGSPLHF
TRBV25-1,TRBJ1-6,CASSADRGNSPLHF